The rows below give T cell receptor beta chains drawn from one sample of a study of shared clonotypes between healthy human individuals. Sequencing was performed with immunoSEQ multiplex PCR; in TCRdb, only in-frame clones are kept and a portion is missing. Altogether a few million clones are present, 85% to 95% being singletons, with the ten largest covering 0.39%. Sequencing input: naive CD4+ T cells from PBMCs. These TCRs come from a man between 18 and 29 years old in good health. Some clones in this sample may be carry-over from other donors' samples. CDR3s include the opening cysteine and the closing phenylalanine or tryptophan. D genes are given only for firm matches. Expanded clones get a size class; other rows say once, few or many, or leave the size out.

TGTGCCAGCAGGGTAGACTACCTCACCTACGAGCAGTACTTC	CASRVDYLTYEQYF	NA	TRBJ2-7	TRBV27	14	NA
TGTGCCAGCAGCCCAGGGGTTAACTATGGCTACACCTTC	CASSPGVNYGYTF	NA	TRBJ1-2	TRBV6-5	13	NA
TGTGCCAGCAGCCGGGACTCCACCTACGAGCAGTACTTC	CASSRDSTYEQYF	NA	TRBJ2-7	TRBV7-2	13	NA
TGTGCCAGCAGCTTGGTCTACGGGACTGAAGCTTTCTTT	CASSLVYGTEAFF	NA	TRBJ1-1	TRBV5-6	13	once
TGTGCCAGTAAGTCCCTAGCGGGAGGGCCTGGCGGGGAGCTGTTTTTT	CASKSLAGGPGGELFF	TRBD2	TRBJ2-2	TRBV19	16	NA
TGTGCCAGCAGTTATATAGGGGGCGTGAACAATGAGCAGTTCTTC	CASSYIGGVNNEQFF	TRBD1	TRBJ2-1	TRBV7-2	15	NA
TGTGCCAGCACCCAAAGCAGGGTTCTGCAGCCCCAGCATTTT	CASTQSRVLQPQHF	NA	TRBJ1-5	TRBV2	14	NA
TGCGCCAGCAGCCAACTTCTGGGACAGGGGGCTTTAGATACGCAGTATTTT	CASSQLLGQGALDTQYF	TRBD1	TRBJ2-3	TRBV4-1	17	NA
TGCGCCAGCAGCCCACAGTCCCTCAAGGGGACCCAGTACTTC	CASSPQSLKGTQYF	NA	TRBJ2-5	TRBV5-1	14	NA
TGTGCCTGGAGTTTGACAGGGAGGGATTCACCCCTCCACTTT	CAWSLTGRDSPLHF	TRBD1	TRBJ1-6	TRBV30	14	NA
TGTGCCAGCAGCGGTAGAGGGGGCCGCACAGATACGCAGTATTTT	CASSGRGGRTDTQYF	TRBD1	TRBJ2-3	TRBV7-9	15	NA
TGTGCCAGCAGCTTAGCCAGGGTGACTTCTGGGGCCAACGTCCTGACTTTC	CASSLARVTSGANVLTF	NA	TRBJ2-6	TRBV7-9	17	NA
TGTGCCAGCGAATTCCCGGGAAACTATGGCTACACCTTC	CASEFPGNYGYTF	NA	TRBJ1-2	TRBV25-1	13	NA
TGTGCCAGTAGTTGGGGGCGCGAAGAAAAACTGTTTTTT	CASSWGREEKLFF	NA	TRBJ1-4	TRBV19	13	NA
TGTGCCAGCAGTGTCGTTAGGGACGCGGGCTACACCTTC	CASSVVRDAGYTF	NA	TRBJ1-2	TRBV2	13	NA
TGTGCCAGCAGTAAGGGACAGGGGATGAACACTGAAGCTTTCTTT	CASSKGQGMNTEAFF	TRBD1	TRBJ1-1	TRBV27	15	few
TGTGCCTGGAGTGGACAAGAGACCCAGTACTTC	CAWSGQETQYF	NA	TRBJ2-5	TRBV30	11	NA
TGTGCCAGCTCACTTGCGAGAACCCCCAACAATGAGCAGTTCTTC	CASSLARTPNNEQFF	NA	TRBJ2-1	TRBV18	15	NA
TGTGCCAGCAGTTTACCCGGCAGACAGGGGACCTACGAGCAGTACTTC	CASSLPGRQGTYEQYF	TRBD1	TRBJ2-7	TRBV27	16	once
TGTGCCAGCAGTGAGATAGGGGGATCTAGCAATCAGCCCCAGCATTTT	CASSEIGGSSNQPQHF	NA	TRBJ1-5	TRBV2	16	NA
TGTGCCAGCAGCTTAAGTGTGGCAGTTGAAGAGACCCAGTACTTC	CASSLSVAVEETQYF	NA	TRBJ2-5	TRBV7-2	15	NA
TGTGCCATCAGTGAGTCGTCAAGGGGGCGCTGGACTGAAGCTTTCTTT	CAISESSRGRWTEAFF	TRBD1	TRBJ1-1	TRBV10-3	16	NA
TGCGCCAGCAGCCAAACCCCCCGGGACAGCCATGTCGATGAGCAGTTCTTC	CASSQTPRDSHVDEQFF	TRBD1	TRBJ2-1	TRBV5-1	17	NA
TGTGCCACCAGCAGAGCTCCCCTGACAGCCACCGAGGAGCTGTTTTTT	CATSRAPLTATEELFF	NA	TRBJ2-2	TRBV15	16	NA
TGTGCCAGCAGCCCTCACCGGGGTTCCACTGGGGCCAACGTCCTGACTTTC	CASSPHRGSTGANVLTF	NA	TRBJ2-6	TRBV27	17	NA
TGTGCCTGGAGTGTCGGACTAGCGGGAGTGGGTAATGAGCAGTTCTTC	CAWSVGLAGVGNEQFF	TRBD2	TRBJ2-1	TRBV30	16	NA
TGTGCCAGCTCTCCCCTCGGACAGGGCCCCTATGGCTACACCTTC	CASSPLGQGPYGYTF	TRBD1	TRBJ1-2	TRBV18	15	NA
TGTGCCAGCAGTTTAGCGGACCCCTCCTACAATGAGCAGTTCTTC	CASSLADPSYNEQFF	NA	TRBJ2-1	TRBV2	15	NA
TGTGCCAGCAGCCCAACAGGTTGGGTGCTGAACACTGAAGCTTTCTTT	CASSPTGWVLNTEAFF	NA	TRBJ1-1	TRBV7-9	16	once
TGTGCCACCAGCAGACGGCGACTAGCGGCCACCGGGGAGCTGTTTTTT	CATSRRRLAATGELFF	TRBD2	TRBJ2-2	TRBV15	16	NA
TGTGCCAGCAGTTACTCGACTTACCAAGAGACCCAGTACTTC	CASSYSTYQETQYF	NA	TRBJ2-5	TRBV6-6	14	NA
TGTGCCAGCAGTGAAGCGTATGGTGGGGGGTCTGGCTACACCTTC	CASSEAYGGGSGYTF	NA	TRBJ1-2	TRBV6-1	15	NA
TGTGCCACCCCGACGACTAGCGGGAGGGCCCATGAGCAGTTCTTC	CATPTTSGRAHEQFF	TRBD2	TRBJ2-1	TRBV2	15	NA
TGCGCCAGCAGGCCAGGTGGGCTAGCGGGAGACGCAGATACGCAGTATTTT	CASRPGGLAGDADTQYF	TRBD2	TRBJ2-3	TRBV5-1	17	NA
TGTGCCACCCATTTAGGGACAGATAGCAATCAGCCCCAGCATTTT	CATHLGTDSNQPQHF	TRBD1	TRBJ1-5	TRBV15	15	once
TGTGCCAGCACCCGACTAGCGGGAGGGGGTGGCGAGCAGTACTTC	CASTRLAGGGGEQYF	TRBD2	TRBJ2-7	TRBV27	15	NA
TGCGCCAGCAGCCAAGAGACCGGACTTCTGACAGATACGCAGTATTTT	CASSQETGLLTDTQYF	NA	TRBJ2-3	TRBV4-1	16	NA
TGCGCCAGCAGCTTGGCTAGCGGGAGCCTAGATACGCAGTATTTT	CASSLASGSLDTQYF	TRBD2	TRBJ2-3	TRBV5-1	15	NA
TGTGCCAGCAGTTCGGAACAGACTAATGAAAAACTGTTTTTT	CASSSEQTNEKLFF	NA	TRBJ1-4	TRBV27	14	NA
TGTGCCAGCTCCTCGTGGGGGACCGGCCCCTACGAGCAGTACTTC	CASSSWGTGPYEQYF	NA	TRBJ2-7	TRBV18	15	few
TGTGCCAGTAGTATAGTCGGCTTCGGACAGGGATATAACGAGCAGTACTTC	CASSIVGFGQGYNEQYF	TRBD1	TRBJ2-7	TRBV19	17	NA
TGTGCCAGCAGCTCGATCCCGAACACCGGGACGCAAGCTTTCTTT	CASSSIPNTGTQAFF	NA	TRBJ1-1	TRBV7-9	15	NA
TGTGCCAGCAGTTTCTCCGTCTCCCCAGGGGGGACCCAGTACTTC	CASSFSVSPGGTQYF	TRBD1	TRBJ2-5	TRBV28	15	NA
TGTGCCAGCAGCAAAGTGGTGGCAGGTGATGAAAAACTGTTTTTT	CASSKVVAGDEKLFF	NA	TRBJ1-4	TRBV21-1	15	NA
TGCGCCAGCAGCTCATCCGGGACAGGAGTCTACGAGCAGTACTTC	CASSSSGTGVYEQYF	TRBD1	TRBJ2-7	TRBV5-1	15	NA
TGTGCCAGCTCTCACGGACAGGGCGATCAGCCCCAGCATTTT	CASSHGQGDQPQHF	TRBD1	TRBJ1-5	TRBV18	14	NA
TGTGCCAGCAGCCTCGGGACTAGCAGCGAGCAGTACTTC	CASSLGTSSEQYF	TRBD2	TRBJ2-7	TRBV27	13	NA
TGTGCCAGCAAGGCCGCGGACCCCTACGAGCAGTACTTC	CASKAADPYEQYF	NA	TRBJ2-7	TRBV2	13	NA
TGTGCCAGCAGCGGACAGTTGATAGCCAAAAACATTCAGTACTTC	CASSGQLIAKNIQYF	NA	TRBJ2-4	TRBV2	15	NA
TGTGCCAGCTCCCCCCAGCGGCTGAAGGGCTCCTACGAGCAGTACTTC	CASSPQRLKGSYEQYF	NA	TRBJ2-7	TRBV18	16	NA
TGCGCCAGCAGCCCTAGTTACCCAACCTACGAGCAGTACTTC	CASSPSYPTYEQYF	NA	TRBJ2-7	TRBV5-1	14	NA
TGTGCCAGCAGCTTGAGGGGGAACACCGGGGAGCTGTTTTTT	CASSLRGNTGELFF	NA	TRBJ2-2	TRBV5-6	14	once
TGTGCCAGCAGCTCCCGTTCCAGGGGGCCTGGCTACACCTTC	CASSSRSRGPGYTF	TRBD1	TRBJ1-2	TRBV9	14	once
TGTGCCAGCAGCTTAGGTGGGGACTCGACCTACGAGCAGTACTTC	CASSLGGDSTYEQYF	NA	TRBJ2-7	TRBV7-8	15	NA
TGTGCCAGCAGCTTGGACAGGGTCTACGAGCAGTACTTC	CASSLDRVYEQYF	NA	TRBJ2-7	TRBV5-4	13	NA
TGTGCCAGTAGTAGGCGGGCCGACACCCTGGGAGATTATAGCAATCAGCCCCAGCATTTT	CASSRRADTLGDYSNQPQHF	NA	TRBJ1-5	TRBV19	20	once
TGTGCCAGCAGCGTAGTCTCCCGACTACCGAACACCGGGGAGCTGTTTTTT	CASSVVSRLPNTGELFF	NA	TRBJ2-2	TRBV9	17	few